Reported below is one T cell receptor (beta chain). Antigen unknown. Other DNA sequences within the sample encode an identical CDR3. The protocol was immunoSEQ multiplex PCR, while the TCRdb copy is restricted to in-frame clones and leaves out a portion. The sample shows some 2.1 million clones, 85% to 95% of them seen only once. J gave up 0 bases and V 2 bases, and 2 bases lay outside the gene matches. This CDR3 region has 14 residues. Germline V gene data show CDR1 as SGDLS and CDR2 as YYNGEE. This sample stems from a study of shared clonotypes between healthy human individuals. Overall study results and limits: Sequencing depth was expected to affect clonotype sharing among donors.

J is TRBJ2-7 and V is TRBV9; 7 bases match TRBD1. The sequencing input was naive CD4+ T cells sorted from blood. As for subset: CD45RA+ positively selected. The receptor comes from a young man in good health. The CDR3 region is CASSVGTASYEQYF. CDR3 coding DNA: TGTGCCAGCAGCGTTGGGACAGCCTCCTACGAGCAGTACTTC.